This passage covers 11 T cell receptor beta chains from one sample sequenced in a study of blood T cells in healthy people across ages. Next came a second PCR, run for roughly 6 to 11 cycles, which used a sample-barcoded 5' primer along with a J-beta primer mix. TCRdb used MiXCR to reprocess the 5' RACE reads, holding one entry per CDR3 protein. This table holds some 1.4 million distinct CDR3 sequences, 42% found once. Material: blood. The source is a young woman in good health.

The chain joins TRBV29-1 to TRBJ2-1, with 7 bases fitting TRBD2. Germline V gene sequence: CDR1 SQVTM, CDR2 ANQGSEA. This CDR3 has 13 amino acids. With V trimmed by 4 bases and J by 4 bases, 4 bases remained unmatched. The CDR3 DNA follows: TGCAGCGTTGGGGCGGGGGAATACAATGAGCAGTTCTTC. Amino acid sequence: CSVGAGEYNEQFF.

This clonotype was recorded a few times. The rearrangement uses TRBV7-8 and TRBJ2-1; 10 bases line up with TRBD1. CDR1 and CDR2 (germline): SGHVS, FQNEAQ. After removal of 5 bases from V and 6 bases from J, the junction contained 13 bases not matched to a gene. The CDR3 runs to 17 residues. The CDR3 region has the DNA TGTGCCAGCAGCGTCACGCGATCCGGGACAGGGGCCAATGAGCAGTTCTTC. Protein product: CASSVTRSGTGANEQFF.

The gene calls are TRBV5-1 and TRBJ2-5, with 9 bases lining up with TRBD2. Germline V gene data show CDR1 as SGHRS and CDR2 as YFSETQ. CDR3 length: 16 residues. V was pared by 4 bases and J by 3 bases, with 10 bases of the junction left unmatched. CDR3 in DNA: TGCGCCAGCAGCCCATCCCCTGCTAGCGGGGAAGAGACCCAGTACTTC. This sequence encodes CASSPSPASGEETQYF.

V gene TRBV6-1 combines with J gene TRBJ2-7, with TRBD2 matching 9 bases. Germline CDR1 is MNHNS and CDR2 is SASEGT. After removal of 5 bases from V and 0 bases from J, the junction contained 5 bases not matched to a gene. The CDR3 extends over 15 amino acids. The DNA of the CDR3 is TGTGCCAGCAGTCCTAGCGGGGCCCACTCCTACGAGCAGTACTTC. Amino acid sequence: CASSPSGAHSYEQYF.

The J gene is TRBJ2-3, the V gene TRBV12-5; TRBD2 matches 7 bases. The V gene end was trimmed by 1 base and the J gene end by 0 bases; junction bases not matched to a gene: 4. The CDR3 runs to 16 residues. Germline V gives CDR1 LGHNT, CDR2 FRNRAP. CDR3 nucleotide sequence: TGTGCTAGTGGTTTGGGTATGGGGGGGAGCACAGATACGCAGTATTTT. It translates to CASGLGMGGSTDTQYF.

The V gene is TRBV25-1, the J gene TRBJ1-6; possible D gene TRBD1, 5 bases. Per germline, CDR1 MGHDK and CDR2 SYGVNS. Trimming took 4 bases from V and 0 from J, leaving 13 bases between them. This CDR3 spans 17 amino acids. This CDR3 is CASSAGTVSSYNSPLHF. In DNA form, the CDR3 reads TGTGCCAGCAGTGCTGGGACTGTTAGCTCCTATAATTCACCCCTCCACTTT.

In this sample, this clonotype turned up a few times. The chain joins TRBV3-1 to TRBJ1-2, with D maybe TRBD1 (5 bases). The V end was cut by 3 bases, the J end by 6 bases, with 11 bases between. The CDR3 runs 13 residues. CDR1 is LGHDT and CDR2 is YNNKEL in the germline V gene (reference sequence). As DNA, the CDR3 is TGTGCCAGCAGCCACCGGGACGGAGATGGCTACACCTTC. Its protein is CASSHRDGDGYTF. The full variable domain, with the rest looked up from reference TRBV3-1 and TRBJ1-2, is DTAVSQTPKYLVTQMGNDKSIKCEQNLGHDTMYWYKQDSKKFLKIMFSYNNKELIINETVPNRFSPKSPDKAHLNLHINSLELGDSAVYFCASSHRDGDGYTFGSGTRLTVV.

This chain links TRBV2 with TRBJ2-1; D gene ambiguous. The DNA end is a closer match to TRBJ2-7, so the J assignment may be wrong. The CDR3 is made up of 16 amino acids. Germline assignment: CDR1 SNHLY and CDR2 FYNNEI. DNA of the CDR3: TGTGCCAGCAGTGAAGCAGGTGGGGTCTCCTACAATGAGCAGTACTTC. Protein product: CASSEAGGVSYNEQYF.

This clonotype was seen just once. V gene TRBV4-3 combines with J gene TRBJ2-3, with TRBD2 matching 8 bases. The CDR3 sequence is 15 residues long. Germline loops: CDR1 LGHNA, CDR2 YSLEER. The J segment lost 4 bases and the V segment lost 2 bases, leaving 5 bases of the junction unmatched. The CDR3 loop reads CASSQHRTSPDTQYF. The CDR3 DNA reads TGCGCCAGCAGCCAACACCGGACTAGCCCAGATACGCAGTATTTT.

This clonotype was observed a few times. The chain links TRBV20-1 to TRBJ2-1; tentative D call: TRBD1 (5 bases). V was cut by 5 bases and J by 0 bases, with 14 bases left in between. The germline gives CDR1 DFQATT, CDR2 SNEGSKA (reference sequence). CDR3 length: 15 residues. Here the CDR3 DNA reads TGCAGTGCTCCCCCCGACAGCCCCTCCTACAATGAGCAGTTCTTC. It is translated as CSAPPDSPSYNEQFF.

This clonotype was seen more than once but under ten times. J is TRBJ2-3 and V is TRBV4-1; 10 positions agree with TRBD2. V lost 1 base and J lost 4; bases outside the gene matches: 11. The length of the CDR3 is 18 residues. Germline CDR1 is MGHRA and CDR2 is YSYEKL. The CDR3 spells CASSQGASGRAVADTQYF. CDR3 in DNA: TGCGCCAGCAGCCAAGGAGCGAGCGGGAGGGCCGTGGCAGATACGCAGTATTTT.